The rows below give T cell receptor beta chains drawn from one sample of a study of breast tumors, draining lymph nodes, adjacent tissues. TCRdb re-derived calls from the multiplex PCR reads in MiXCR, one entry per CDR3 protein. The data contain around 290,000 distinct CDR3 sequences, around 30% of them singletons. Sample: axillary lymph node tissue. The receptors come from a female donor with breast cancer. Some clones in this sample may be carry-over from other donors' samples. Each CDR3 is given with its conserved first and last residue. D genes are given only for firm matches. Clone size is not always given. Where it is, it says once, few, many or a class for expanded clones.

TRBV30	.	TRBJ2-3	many	TGTGCCTGGAATAGAGTCGATACGCAGTATTTT	CAWNRVDTQYF
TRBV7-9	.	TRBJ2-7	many	TGTGCCAGCAGCTTAGTTGACTCTTATAGTCCCTACGAGCAGTACTTC	CASSLVDSYSPYEQYF
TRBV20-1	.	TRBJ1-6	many	TGCAGTGCTAGAGATCCCAGAAATAATTCACCCCTCCACTTT	CSARDPRNNSPLHF
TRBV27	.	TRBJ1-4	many	TGTGCCAGCAGTTCGTGGACAACTAATGAAAAACTGTTTTTT	CASSSWTTNEKLFF
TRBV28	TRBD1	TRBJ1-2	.	TGTGCCAGCAGTTCCACAAGACAGGGGGCTGGCTATGGCTACACCTTC	CASSSTRQGAGYGYTF
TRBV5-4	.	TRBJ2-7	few	TGTGCCAGCAACCAAATCCCGGCACAGATCTACGAGCAGTACTTC	CASNQIPAQIYEQYF
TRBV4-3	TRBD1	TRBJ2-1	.	TGCGCCAGCAGCCAGACAACCGGGACAGGGAAATACCTGGATGAGCAGTTCTTC	CASSQTTGTGKYLDEQFF
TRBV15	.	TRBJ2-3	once	TGTGCCACCAGCAGAGCATTCCGGGAGATGACAGATACGCAGTATTTT	CATSRAFREMTDTQYF
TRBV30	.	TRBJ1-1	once	TGTGCCTGGAGTGTACGGTCTGAAGCTTTCTTT	CAWSVRSEAFF
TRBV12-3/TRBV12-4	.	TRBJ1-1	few	TGTGCCAGCAGTTTGGTGGCGGGGCGCACTGAAGCTTTCTTT	CASSLVAGRTEAFF
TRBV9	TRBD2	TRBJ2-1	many	TGTGCCAGCAGCGTAGGTCGGAGACTAGCGGGAGGAGCCTTAACAAATGAGCAGTTCTTC	CASSVGRRLAGGALTNEQFF
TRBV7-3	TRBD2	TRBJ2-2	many	TGTGCCAGCAGCTTAGCGGGAGGGGTGACCGGGGAGCTGTTTTTT	CASSLAGGVTGELFF
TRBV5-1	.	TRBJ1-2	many	TGCGCCAGCAGCTTGGACGATTGGGGAAGTAACTATGGCTACACCTTC	CASSLDDWGSNYGYTF
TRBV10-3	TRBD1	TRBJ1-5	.	TGTGCCATCAGCGGGACAGACTACGAGCATTTT	CAISGTDYEHF
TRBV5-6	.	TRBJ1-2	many	TGTGCCAGCAGCCCCGCCTCGGATTATGGCTACACCTTC	CASSPASDYGYTF
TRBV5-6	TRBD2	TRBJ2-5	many	TGTGCCAGCAGCCGGACTAGCTGGCAAGAGACCCAGTACTTC	CASSRTSWQETQYF
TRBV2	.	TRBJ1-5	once	TGTGCCAGCAGTGTGGGGGCTAGCAATCAGCCCCAGCATTTT	CASSVGASNQPQHF
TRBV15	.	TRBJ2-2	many	TGTGCCACCAGCAGAGATTTGGGCACCGGGGAGCTGTTTTTT	CATSRDLGTGELFF
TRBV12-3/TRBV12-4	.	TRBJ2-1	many	TGTGCCAGCAGTTTAGGTTCCGGGAGTTACTACAATGAGCAGTTCTTC	CASSLGSGSYYNEQFF
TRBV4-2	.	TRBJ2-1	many	TGTGCCAGCAGCCAGACAGGCAGAAACAATGAGCAGTTCTTC	CASSQTGRNNEQFF
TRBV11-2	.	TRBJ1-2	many	TGTGCCAGCAGCTTAGAGGGGTTAGGTGGCTACACCTTC	CASSLEGLGGYTF
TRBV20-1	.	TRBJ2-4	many	TGCAGTGCTCAGAGGGGGGACAAAAACATTCAGTACTTC	CSAQRGDKNIQYF
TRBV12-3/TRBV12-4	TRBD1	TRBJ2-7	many	TGTGCCAGCAGGGCCGGGACAGCCTCCTACGAGCAGTACTTC	CASRAGTASYEQYF
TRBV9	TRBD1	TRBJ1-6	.	TGTGCCAGCAGCGTGAGACAGGGAGATTCACCCCTCCACTTT	CASSVRQGDSPLHF
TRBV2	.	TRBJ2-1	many	TGTGCCAGCAGTGAAGGGTGGGGCGGGACTGCGGACAATGAGCAGTTCTTC	CASSEGWGGTADNEQFF
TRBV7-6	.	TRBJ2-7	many	TGTGCCAGCAGCCTCCGGGACCAGCGTACGTGGGAGCAGTACTTC	CASSLRDQRTWEQYF
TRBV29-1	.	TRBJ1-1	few	TGCAGCGCTCAGGCACCTGAAGCTTTCTTT	CSAQAPEAFF
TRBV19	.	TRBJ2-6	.	TGTGCCAGTAGCTGGACGCAGGGGGCCAACGTCCTGACTTTC	CASSWTQGANVLTF
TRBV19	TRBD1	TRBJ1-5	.	TGTGCCAGCAGATCGAACAGGGGTCGCAATCAGCCCCAGCATTTT	CASRSNRGRNQPQHF
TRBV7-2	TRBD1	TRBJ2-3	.	TGTGCCAGCAGCTGGGGACAGGGGGACGGTGAGCAGTATTTT	CASSWGQGDGEQYF
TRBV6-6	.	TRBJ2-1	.	TGTGCCAGCCGCTCGGGCTCCTACAATGAGCAGTTCTTC	CASRSGSYNEQFF
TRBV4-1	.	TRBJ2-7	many	TGCGCCAGCAGCCAAGGGATTTACGAGCAGTACTTC	CASSQGIYEQYF
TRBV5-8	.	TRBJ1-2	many	TGTGCCAGCAGCTTGCAGGGATTAGGGGGCTACACCTTC	CASSLQGLGGYTF
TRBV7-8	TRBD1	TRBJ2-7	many	TGTGCCAGCAGCTTAGGGATAGGACAGGGTCCTTCGCAGTACTTC	CASSLGIGQGPSQYF
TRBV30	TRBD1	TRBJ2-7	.	TGTGCCTGGAGCCGACCGAGAATCGGGACAGCCTACTACGAGCAGTACTTC	CAWSRPRIGTAYYEQYF
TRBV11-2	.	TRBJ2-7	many	TGTGCCAGCAGTCCTACTCGGGACTCCTACGAGCAGTACTTC	CASSPTRDSYEQYF
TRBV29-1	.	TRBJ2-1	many	TGCAGCGTTGACCCTTTAAGGAATGAGCAGTTCTTC	CSVDPLRNEQFF
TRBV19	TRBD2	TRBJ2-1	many	TGTGCCAGCAGCCCTAGCGGGAGGAGGCTTCGGAATGAGCAGTTCTTC	CASSPSGRRLRNEQFF
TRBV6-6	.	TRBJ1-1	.	TGTGCCAGCAGTCCTTTTGAAGCTTTCTTT	CASSPFEAFF
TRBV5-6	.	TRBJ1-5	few	TGTGCCAGCAGCTTAGGGCAGCCCCGTGGTAGTGACCCTCTTGGGCCCCAGCATTTT	CASSLGQPRGSDPLGPQHF
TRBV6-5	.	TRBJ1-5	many	TGTGCCAGCAGTTCTGGGACCCAGCCCCAGCATTTT	CASSSGTQPQHF